Each of the 26 T cell receptor beta chains below was sequenced from the same sample in a study of OX40 agonist ivuxolimab in advanced cancers. The method was immunoSEQ multiplex PCR; TCRdb's version includes in-frame clones alone and lacks a portion of them. The table has about 20,000 clones, approximately 87% seen once; the top ten hold around 49%. This specimen consisted of CD4+ or CD8+ T cells sorted from blood, obtained in a trial of the OX40 agonist ivuxolimab. The receptor set was obtained from an adult with an advanced solid tumor such as melanoma, head and neck, liver or kidney cancer.

The J gene is TRBJ2-3, the V gene TRBV6-5; 12 bases align to TRBD2. The CDR3 loop spans 15 amino acids. The junction had 7 bases not matched to a gene; V was cut back by 2 bases and J by 10 bases. From germline, CDR1 is MNHEY and CDR2 SVGAGI. Here the CDR3 reads CASSYGLAGFEPQYF. In DNA, the CDR3 is TGTGCCAGCAGTTACGGACTAGCGGGGTTTGAGCCGCAGTATTTT.

Written as DNA, the CDR3 is TGTGCCAGCAGCTCTTTCGGCAATGAGCAGTTCTTC. Translation: CASSSFGNEQFF. The chain employs TRBV11-2 and TRBJ2-1, with D uncertain. This CDR3 has 12 amino acids. V shed 4 bases and J shed 6 bases, with 7 bases lying between them. Germline V gene lookup returns CDR1 SGHAT and CDR2 FQNNGV.

Here the CDR3 reads CASSPGTQGAAGEQYF. The CDR3 nucleotides read TGCGCCAGCAGCCCAGGTACCCAGGGGGCCGCCGGCGAGCAGTACTTC. The chain joins TRBV4-1 to TRBJ2-7; 8 bases fit TRBD1. CDR1 is MGHRA and CDR2 is YSYEKL in the germline V gene. The V gene end was trimmed by 4 bases and the J gene end by 6 bases; junction bases not matched to a gene: 14. The CDR3 loop spans 16 amino acids.

The chain combines TRBV28 with TRBJ1-2; D is ambiguous. The CDR3 length is 13 residues. Trimming removed 6 bases at V and 5 bases at J, with 13 bases between. Germline CDR1 is MDHEN and CDR2 is SYDVKM. CDR3 sequence (DNA): TGTGCCAGCAGCCCTGGAGGACTATATGGCTACACCTTC. This translates into CASSPGGLYGYTF.

In this sample, this clone turned up once. The chain uses TRBV5-4 and TRBJ1-5; D possibly corresponds to TRBD1 (5 bases). The length of the CDR3 is 12 residues. V lost 0 bases and J 9 bases, leaving 7 bases between the germline ends. Germline V gene sequence: CDR1 SGHNT, CDR2 YYREEE (reference sequence). The DNA of the CDR3 is TGTGCCAGCAGCTTGGCGGGGGGGCCCCAGCATTTT. This encodes CASSLAGGPQHF.

This chain links TRBV7-2 with TRBJ1-3; D gene unclear. Between the trimmed V and J ends, which lost 3 bases and 8 bases, there was a span of 20 bases. From germline, CDR1 is SGHTA and CDR2 FQGNSA. The CDR3 spans 16 residues. The CDR3 is CASSFGVQYPLDTIYF. Here the CDR3 DNA reads TGTGCCAGCAGCTTCGGGGTACAATACCCCCTGGACACCATATATTTT.

J is TRBJ1-1 and V is TRBV19; 7 nucleotides align to TRBD1. Losses at the gene ends were 6 bases for V and 4 bases for J; bases not matched to a gene: 11. The V gene's germline CDR1 is LNHDA and CDR2 SQIVND (reference sequence). The CDR3 loop spans 15 amino acids. This CDR3 reads CASSSTGMGPTEAFF. The CDR3 DNA reads TGTGCCAGTAGCTCGACAGGGATGGGACCCACTGAAGCTTTCTTT.

The V and J genes are TRBV27 and TRBJ1-5; tentative D call: TRBD1 (5 bases). The V end was cut by 1 base, the J end by 9 bases, with 10 bases between. This CDR3 spans 13 amino acids. Germline CDR1 MNHEY, CDR2 SMNVEV (reference sequence). The CDR3 nucleotides are TGTGCCAGCAGTTTATGGGGGGGTCGGCCCCAGCATTTT. Protein sequence: CASSLWGGRPQHF.

The chain is built from TRBV19 and TRBJ1-5, with 7 bases aligning to TRBD1. The CDR3 consists of 12 residues. Germline V gene sequence: CDR1 LNHDA, CDR2 SQIVND (reference sequence). Unmatched junction bases numbered 5, after V lost 8 bases and J lost 7 bases. CDR3 sequence (DNA): TGTGCCAGTGGAGGGGGCTACCAGCCCCAGCATTTT. Residues: CASGGGYQPQHF.

This chain joins TRBV19 and TRBJ1-1; D is unclear. Germline V lookup: CDR1 LNHDA, CDR2 SQIVND (reference sequence). Trimming removed 7 bases from V and 1 base from J, with 10 bases in between. CDR3 size: 13 residues. The CDR3 loop is CASTTTENTEAFF. Here the CDR3 DNA reads TGTGCCAGTACTACGACGGAGAACACTGAAGCTTTCTTT. Full variable domain (remainder filled in from reference TRBV19 and TRBJ1-1): DGGITQSPKYLFRKEGQNVTLSCEQNLNHDAMYWYRQDPGQGLRLIYYSQIVNDFQKGDIAEGYSVSREKKESFPLTVTSAQKNPTAFYLCASTTTENTEAFFGQGTRLTVV.

The V gene is TRBV6-6, the J gene TRBJ2-7, with TRBD1 identical over 10 bases. Germline V gene data show CDR1 as MNHNY and CDR2 as SVGAGI (reference sequence). Losses at the gene ends were 6 bases for V and 5 bases for J; bases not matched to a gene: 10. The CDR3 spans 15 residues. In DNA form, the CDR3 reads TGTGCCAGCAGCTATTTAGGGACAGGGGACGACGAGCAGTACTTC. Its protein product is CASSYLGTGDDEQYF.

The chain has TRBV7-9 and TRBJ2-7; TRBD2 matches at 13 bases. Germline V gene data show CDR1 as SEHNR and CDR2 as FQNEAQ (reference sequence). This CDR3 spans 16 amino acids. J was trimmed by 4 bases and V by 5 bases; bases with no gene match: 8. CDR3 nucleotides: TGTGCCAGCAGCAAAACTAGCGGGGGGGCCGAATACGAGCAGTACTTC. Protein sequence: CASSKTSGGAEYEQYF.

This rearrangement joins TRBV11-2 to TRBJ2-1; 9 bases are a match to TRBD2. The CDR3 runs to 18 residues. Germline V CDR1 and CDR2: SGHAT, FQNNGV. V lost 4 bases, J lost 4 bases, and 14 bases stayed unmatched. CDR3 coding DNA: TGTGCCAGCAGCTCCGGCCCGCGGGAGGGCCCTCAGTACAATGAGCAGTTCTTC. This sequence encodes CASSSGPREGPQYNEQFF.

The chain employs TRBV9 and TRBJ2-1, with 11 bases lining up with TRBD2. Losses at the gene ends were 0 bases for V and 6 bases for J; bases not matched to a gene: 11. The CDR3 extends over 18 amino acids. CDR1 SGDLS and CDR2 YYNGEE come from the germline V gene. The chain's CDR3 is CASSVEGLAETWGNEQFF. In DNA form, the CDR3 reads TGTGCCAGCAGCGTAGAGGGACTAGCGGAAACTTGGGGCAATGAGCAGTTCTTC.

The genes are TRBV7-9 and TRBJ2-1, with 11 bases fitting TRBD1. V gave up 1 base and J gave up 8 bases; unmatched junction bases: 4. The V gene's germline CDR1 is SEHNR and CDR2 FQNEAQ (reference sequence). This CDR3 comprises 15 residues. CDR3 protein: CASSLGTGGLDEQFF. CDR3 coding DNA: TGTGCCAGCAGCTTAGGGACAGGGGGCTTGGATGAGCAGTTCTTC.

The gene calls are TRBV10-3 and TRBJ2-7; the match to TRBD2 covers 7 bases. Germline V gene lookup returns CDR1 ENHRY and CDR2 SYGVKD. With V trimmed by 2 bases and J by 5 bases, 9 bases remained unmatched. This CDR3 region has 15 residues. CDR3 amino acids: CAISEVGEGPDEQYF. The CDR3, as DNA: TGTGCCATCAGTGAGGTGGGGGAGGGGCCCGACGAGCAGTACTTC.

The gene calls are TRBV19 and TRBJ2-7; D is perhaps TRBD2 (5 bases). Trimming removed 5 bases at V and 2 bases at J, with 13 bases between. This CDR3 comprises 14 residues. Germline V lookup: CDR1 LNHDA, CDR2 SQIVND (reference sequence). CDR3: CASSAGEFAYEQYF. The DNA for the CDR3 is TGTGCCAGTAGTGCCGGGGAATTCGCCTACGAGCAGTACTTC.

This clone was seen once. V usage is TRBV19 and J usage is TRBJ2-7, with D perhaps matching TRBD1 (6 bases). V lost 11 bases and J lost 2, with 10 bases in between. Per the germline V gene, CDR1 is LNHDA and CDR2 is SQIVND (reference sequence). The CDR3 totals 11 residues. The CDR3 protein is CASGATYEQYF. Here the CDR3 DNA reads TGTGCCTCAGGGGCGACCTACGAGCAGTACTTC.

This chain links TRBV29-1 with TRBJ2-7, with TRBD2 matching over 7 bases. J lost 3 bases, V lost 3 bases, and 8 bases had no gene match. Germline-derived CDR1 and CDR2 are SQVTM and ANQGSEA. The CDR3 has 14 residues. The CDR3 DNA sequence: TGCAGCGTTGAGGTGCGGGAGACTGGCTACGAGCAGTACTTC. It translates to CSVEVRETGYEQYF.

The CDR3 sequence is CASSERGSVTLYGYTF. As DNA, the CDR3 is TGTGCCAGCAGCGAAAGAGGGAGTGTTACCCTCTATGGCTACACCTTC. This chain joins TRBV7-9 and TRBJ1-2, with D uncertain. Germline V lookup: CDR1 SEHNR, CDR2 FQNEAQ (reference sequence). The CDR3 totals 16 residues. The ends were cut back, 5 bases at V and 4 bases at J, with 20 bases in the middle. The full variable domain, rest sourced from reference TRBV7-9 and TRBJ1-2, is DTGVSQNPRHKITKRGQNVTFRCDPISEHNRLYWYRQTLGQGPEFLTYFQNEAQLEKSRLLSDRFSAERPKGSFSTLEIQRTEQGDSAMYLCASSERGSVTLYGYTFGSGTRLTVV.

The rearrangement joins TRBV19 to TRBJ2-1; the match to TRBD2 covers 9 bases. The CDR3 length is 17 residues. V lost 0 bases to trimming and J lost 5 bases; unmatched junction nucleotides: 8. The germline V gene encodes CDR1 LNHDA and CDR2 SQIVND (reference sequence). The CDR3 reads CASSIDLLGTSHNEQFF. The DNA for the CDR3 is TGTGCCAGTAGTATAGATTTATTGGGGACTAGCCACAATGAGCAGTTCTTC. The entire variable domain, with the rest obtained from reference TRBV19 and TRBJ2-1, is as follows: DGGITQSPKYLFRKEGQNVTLSCEQNLNHDAMYWYRQDPGQGLRLIYYSQIVNDFQKGDIAEGYSVSREKKESFPLTVTSAQKNPTAFYLCASSIDLLGTSHNEQFFGPGTRLTVL.

This clone showed up many times. V and J are TRBV19 and TRBJ2-1; TRBD2 matches 7 bases. The germline gives CDR1 LNHDA, CDR2 SQIVND (reference sequence). CDR3 length: 11 amino acids. Trimming removed 3 bases from V and 15 bases from J; junction bases left unmatched: 5. The CDR3 protein is CASSMSGDRFF. CDR3 in DNA: TGTGCCAGTAGTATGAGCGGGGATCGGTTCTTC.

The chain recombines TRBV5-4 with TRBJ2-5, with TRBD2 identical over 12 bases. The V gene end was trimmed by 4 bases and the J gene end by 5 bases; junction bases not matched to a gene: 9. Germline loops: CDR1 SGHNT, CDR2 YYREEE (reference sequence). This CDR3 is built from 16 residues. DNA of the CDR3: TGTGCCAGCAGCCCCCCTAGCGGGGGGGCCGGGGAGACCCAGTACTTC. Its translation: CASSPPSGGAGETQYF.

CDR3 residues: CASSSGGNHNEQFF. The CDR3 DNA reads TGTGCCAGCAGCTCCGGGGGGAACCACAATGAGCAGTTCTTC. This chain links TRBV11-1 with TRBJ2-1; TRBD2 matches 7 bases. The CDR3 is 14 amino acids. The germline V gene has CDR1 SGHAT and CDR2 FQDESV (reference sequence). The V and J ends lost 4 bases and 5 bases, in that order; junction bases with no gene match: 5.

The genes are TRBV19 and TRBJ1-1; D gene uncertain. The CDR3 has 12 residues. Trimming shortened V by 3 bases and J by 11 bases, and 13 bases separated the two germline ends. The germline V gene encodes CDR1 LNHDA and CDR2 SQIVND (reference sequence). CDR3 region: CASSIYQGEAFF. CDR3 nucleotide sequence: TGTGCCAGTAGTATCTACCAAGGCGAGGCTTTCTTT. The variable domain in full, completed from reference TRBV19 and TRBJ1-1, reads DGGITQSPKYLFRKEGQNVTLSCEQNLNHDAMYWYRQDPGQGLRLIYYSQIVNDFQKGDIAEGYSVSREKKESFPLTVTSAQKNPTAFYLCASSIYQGEAFFGQGTRLTVV.

This clone appeared once. This chain connects TRBV4-3 to TRBJ1-2; 9 bases fit TRBD1. The V gene's germline CDR1 is LGHNA and CDR2 YSLEER. The junction had 6 bases not matched to a gene; V was cut back by 4 bases and J by 3 bases. The CDR3 loop spans 15 amino acids. In DNA form, the CDR3 reads TGCGCCAGCAGCCCCAACAGGGGGCTCGACTATGGCTACACCTTC. It specifies CASSPNRGLDYGYTF.